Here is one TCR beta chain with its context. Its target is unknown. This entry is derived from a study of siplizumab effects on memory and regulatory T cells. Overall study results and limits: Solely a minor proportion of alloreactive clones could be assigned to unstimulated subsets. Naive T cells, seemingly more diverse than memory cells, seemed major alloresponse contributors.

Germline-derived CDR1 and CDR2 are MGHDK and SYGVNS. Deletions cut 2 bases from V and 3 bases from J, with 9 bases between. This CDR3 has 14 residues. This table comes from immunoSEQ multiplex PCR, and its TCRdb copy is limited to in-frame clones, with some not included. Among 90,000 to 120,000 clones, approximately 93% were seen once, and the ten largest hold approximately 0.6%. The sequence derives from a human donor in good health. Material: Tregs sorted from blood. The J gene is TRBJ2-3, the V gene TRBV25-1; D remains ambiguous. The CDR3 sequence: CASSERLGTDTQYF. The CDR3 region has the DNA TGTGCCAGCAGTGAACGTCTTGGAACAGATACGCAGTATTTT.